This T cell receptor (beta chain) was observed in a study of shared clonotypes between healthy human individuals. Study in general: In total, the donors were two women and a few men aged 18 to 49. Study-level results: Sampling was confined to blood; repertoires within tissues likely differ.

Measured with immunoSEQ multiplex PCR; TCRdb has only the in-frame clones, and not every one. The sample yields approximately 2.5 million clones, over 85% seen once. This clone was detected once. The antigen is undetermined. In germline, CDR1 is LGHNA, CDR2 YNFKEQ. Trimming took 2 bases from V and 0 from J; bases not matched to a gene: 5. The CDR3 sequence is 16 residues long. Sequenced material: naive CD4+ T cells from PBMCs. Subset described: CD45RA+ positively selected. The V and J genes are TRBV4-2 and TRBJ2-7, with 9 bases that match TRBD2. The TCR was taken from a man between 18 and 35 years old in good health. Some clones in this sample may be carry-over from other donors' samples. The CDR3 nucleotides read TGTGCCAGCAGCCAACAGATTAGCGGGAGCTCCTACGAGCAGTACTTC. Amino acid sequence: CASSQQISGSSYEQYF.